This T cell receptor (beta chain) was sequenced in a study of human T cells and chemical hapten exposure. Study-wide findings and caveats: With alopecia, donors may have immune responses unlike healthy people's.

As to time point: pre-sensitization, week 0. Indicated treatment: therapeutic diphenylcyclopropenone sensitization with weekly scalp DPC. Alopecia patients between 18 and 70 years old and suitable for DPC were used as donors. Unfractionated whole blood was the source of the extracted total RNA. The CDR3 spans 16 residues. V dropped 4 bases and J dropped 1; count of bases not matched to a gene: 9. Germline CDR1 reads SGHAT; CDR2 reads FQNNGV. Using its own MiXCR run on the RACE reads, TCRdb lists one record per CDR3 protein. The table has 62,000 or so distinct CDR3 sequences, 9.5% to 13% seen once; the top ten hold roughly 5.2%. This clonotype was found many times. Its antigen remains unidentified.

The V and J genes are TRBV11-2 and TRBJ1-1; 7 nucleotides line up with TRBD1. Specimen: whole blood, collected in connection with sensitization to the hapten diphenylcyclopropenone (DPC). The TCR originated in a woman aged 50 to 60 with alopecia areata. Some clones in this sample may be carry-over from other donors' samples. The CDR3 here is CASSYGGQASNTEAFF. In DNA, the CDR3 is TGTGCCAGCAGCTACGGAGGACAGGCTTCGAACACTGAAGCTTTCTTT. The full variable domain, in which reference TRBV11-2 and TRBJ1-1 provide the parts outside the CDR3, is EAGVAQSPRYKIIEKRQSVAFWCNPISGHATLYWYQQILGQGPKLLIQFQNNGVVDDSQLPKDRFSAERLKGVDSTLKIQPAKLEDSAVYLCASSYGGQASNTEAFFGQGTRLTVV.